Below, 6 T cell receptor beta chains from the same sample are listed, as sequenced in a study of blood T cell repertoires in COVID-19. Profiled with immunoSEQ multiplex PCR; TCRdb holds only in-frame clones, not every one. Of some 380,000 clones in the sample, approximately 77% were seen once. Sequencing input: peripheral blood. The receptors here all came from a human donor with acute or convalescent COVID-19. The donor label of this sample is uncertain.

The chain has TRBV6-5 and TRBJ1-1; possibly TRBD1 for D (5 bases). This CDR3 comprises 15 residues. Germline V gene sequence: CDR1 MNHEY, CDR2 SVGAGI. V shed 0 bases and J shed 4 bases, with 12 bases lying between them. The CDR3 protein is CASSYSAGISTEAFF. CDR3 sequence (DNA): TGTGCCAGCAGTTACTCGGCAGGGATAAGCACTGAAGCTTTCTTT.

The chain combines TRBV3-1 (or the pseudogene TRBV3-2) with TRBJ1-3; D remains ambiguous. The CDR3 loop spans 15 amino acids. Trimming removed 4 bases at V and 0 bases at J, with 10 bases between. Germline-derived CDR1 and CDR2 are LGHDT and YNNKEL (reference sequence). The DNA of the CDR3 is TGTGCCAGCAGCCTAACGGGTTACTCTGGAAACACCATATATTTT. Protein: CASSLTGYSGNTIYF.

The table lists this clone with a count of one. This CDR3 reads CASSLSGTSGYNEQFF. The DNA for the CDR3 is TGTGCCAGCAGCTTATCCGGGACTAGCGGTTACAATGAGCAGTTCTTC. The V and J genes are TRBV11-2 and TRBJ2-1; 11 positions match TRBD2. After removal of 2 bases from V and 4 bases from J, the junction contained 4 bases not matched to a gene. The CDR3 extends over 16 amino acids. Germline CDR1 SGHAT, CDR2 FQNNGV.

The rearrangement uses TRBV12-3 or TRBV12-4 and TRBJ1-2; D is uncertain. With 4 bases removed from V and 14 bases from J, the gap between germline ends came to 20 bases. The CDR3 runs to 13 residues. The CDR3 DNA reads TGTGCCAGCAGTTCTTATAAGTTAGGCGAACTAACCTTC. This translates into CASSSYKLGELTF.

The chain links TRBV3-1 (or the pseudogene TRBV3-2) to TRBJ2-7, with 9 bases identical to TRBD2. Germline V CDR1 and CDR2: LGHDT, YNNKEL (reference sequence). This CDR3 is 14 amino acids long. With 4 bases clipped from V and 2 bases from J, the junction kept 3 bases outside the gene matches. The DNA of the CDR3 is TGTGCCAGCAGCCTGTTAGCGGGGGCCTACGAGCAGTACTTC. Protein: CASSLLAGAYEQYF.

The J gene is TRBJ1-2, the V gene TRBV15; possibly TRBD1 for D (6 bases). The CDR3 has 15 residues. Trimming took 0 bases from V and 5 from J, leaving 13 bases between them. The germline gives CDR1 LNHNV, CDR2 YYDKDF (reference sequence). The CDR3 protein is CATSRDLDSRYGYTF. In nucleotides, the CDR3 is TGTGCCACCAGCAGAGATTTGGACAGCAGATATGGCTACACCTTC.